The 7 T cell receptor beta chains in this list originate from one sample, sequenced in a study of blood T cell repertoires in COVID-19. Sequencing was performed with immunoSEQ multiplex PCR; in TCRdb, only in-frame clones are kept and a portion is missing. Here the sample spans under 350,000 clones, less than 90% being singletons. Sequenced sample: peripheral blood. These receptors all stem from a human donor in a cohort sampled during active COVID-19.

This clone was counted once. V and J are TRBV27 and TRBJ2-7; 7 bases line up with TRBD1. With V trimmed by 5 bases and J by 0 bases, 10 bases remained unmatched. The CDR3 is 16 amino acids. Germline V gene data show CDR1 as MNHEY and CDR2 as SMNVEV (reference sequence). The CDR3 DNA reads TGTGCCAGCAGTGCACTGCGACACAGGGGCTCCTACGAGCAGTACTTC. Amino acid sequence: CASSALRHRGSYEQYF.

This clone has only a few counts. The chain links TRBV30 to TRBJ2-7; D might be TRBD2 (6 bases). With 2 bases removed from V and 1 base from J, the gap between germline ends came to 12 bases. The CDR3 totals 14 residues. The germline V gene encodes CDR1 GTSNPN and CDR2 SVGIG (reference sequence). The CDR3 reads CAWSQGGLSYEQYF. The DNA of the CDR3 is TGTGCCTGGAGTCAGGGAGGACTTTCCTACGAGCAGTACTTC. Full variable domain (remainder filled in from reference TRBV30 and TRBJ2-7): SQTIHQWPATLVQPVGSPLSLECTVEGTSNPNLYWYRQAAGRGLQLLFYSVGIGQISSEVPQNLSASRPQDRQFILSSKKLLLSDSGFYLCAWSQGGLSYEQYFGPGTRLTVT.

The chain recombines TRBV3-1 (or the pseudogene TRBV3-2) with TRBJ2-7, with 7 nucleotides matching TRBD2. J was trimmed by 3 bases and V by 3 bases; bases with no gene match: 5. Germline V CDR1 and CDR2: LGHDT, YNNKEL (reference sequence). The CDR3 is 14 amino acids. CDR3 bases: TGTGCCAGCAGCCAGCTAGCGGCACGCTACGAGCAGTACTTC. Its translation is CASSQLAARYEQYF.

The J gene is TRBJ2-4, the V gene TRBV20-1; 8 bases map to TRBD1. V lost 3 bases, J lost 8 bases, and 9 bases stayed unmatched. This CDR3 region has 14 residues. From germline, CDR1 is DFQATT and CDR2 SNEGSKA (reference sequence). The CDR3 bases are TGCAGTGCTAGTTTAATCAGGGGGCGTCACATTCAGTACTTC. Encoded protein: CSASLIRGRHIQYF.

J is TRBJ2-1 and V is TRBV7-3, with D perhaps matching TRBD1 (7 bases). The CDR3 has 14 residues. Trimming took off 4 bases at V and 6 bases at J, with 13 bases between the two ends. From germline, CDR1 is SGHTA and CDR2 FQGTGA. CDR3 DNA sequence: TGTGCCAGCAGCTCAGGGGGGCTAGGCAATGAGCAGTTCTTC. Protein: CASSSGGLGNEQFF.

The chain has TRBV19 and TRBJ1-2; 12 nucleotides align to TRBD1. The CDR3 is 16 amino acids. In germline, CDR1 is LNHDA, CDR2 SQIVND (reference sequence). Unmatched junction bases numbered 10, after V lost 7 bases and J lost 4 bases. The CDR3 bases are TGTGCCAGTATCAAGGGACAGGGGGCAGGTGGCTATGGCTACACCTTC. As protein: CASIKGQGAGGYGYTF.

The gene calls are TRBV7-2 and TRBJ2-7, with D possibly being TRBD2 (5 bases). V lost 2 bases and J 6 bases, leaving 23 bases between the germline ends. Germline lookup yields CDR1 SGHTA and CDR2 FQGNSA. This CDR3 comprises 17 residues. This CDR3 reads CASSLTPFAGAAREQYF. The CDR3 region has the DNA TGTGCCAGCAGCTTAACCCCATTCGCGGGTGCGGCCCGCGAGCAGTACTTC.